This T cell receptor (beta chain) was sequenced for a study of vaccination and CD4 T cells after COVID-19. This clonotype was seen only a few times. No antigen is known for it. Sample treatment: 10-day PBMC culture with coronavirus spike peptide pools or control peptides (ViraFEST assay). This CDR3 is 16 amino acids long. The V and J ends lost 6 bases and 4 bases, in that order; junction bases with no gene match: 6. Germline CDR1 is SGHTA and CDR2 is FQGNSA. Sequencing of cultured CD4+ T cell DNA used the Oncomine TCR Beta short-read assay. TCRdb independently ran MiXCR on the PCR reads; one entry per CDR3 protein. Of fewer than 15,000 distinct CDR3 sequences detected, around 58% appear once; the ten largest clones hold roughly 13%.

V and J are TRBV7-2 and TRBJ2-5, with 15 positions matching TRBD2. This TCR was recovered from a human donor who had recovered from COVID-19. The sequenced material came from CD4+ T cells from blood, cultured in vitro. CDR3 in DNA: TGTGCCAGCAGTCTAGAGGGACTAGCGGGAGGAGAGACCCAGTACTTC. This sequence encodes CASSLEGLAGGETQYF.